The rows below give T cell receptor beta chains drawn from one sample of a study of chemoradiotherapy in HPV16-positive cancers. This table comes from immunoSEQ multiplex PCR, and its TCRdb copy is limited to in-frame clones, with some not included. The data show approximately 15,000 clones, about 91% seen once. This material consisted of blood, taken from a patient who underwent chemoradiotherapy. Receptors originate from a human donor with HPV-associated anogenital cancer. CDR3s include the opening cysteine and the closing phenylalanine or tryptophan. D genes are given only for firm matches. The size field is filled for only some rows; it gives once, few, many or a size class.

J gene: TRBJ1-6
clone size: .
V gene: TRBV4-2
D gene: .
CDR3 DNA: TGTGCCAGCAGCCTGGCCGACGAAGTGGAGTATTCACCCCTCCACTTT
CDR3 protein: CASSLADEVEYSPLHF

J gene: TRBJ1-1
clone size: few
V gene: TRBV10-3
D gene: .
CDR3 DNA: TGTGCCATCAGTGTAGACAGAAACACTGAAGCTTTCTTT
CDR3 protein: CAISVDRNTEAFF

J gene: TRBJ1-1
clone size: .
V gene: TRBV18
D gene: TRBD1
CDR3 DNA: TGTGCCAGCTCACGGGACAGACAAAACACTGAAGCTTTCTTT
CDR3 protein: CASSRDRQNTEAFF

J gene: TRBJ2-7
clone size: .
V gene: TRBV10-2
D gene: TRBD1
CDR3 DNA: TGCGCCAGCAGTGACCCCGGGACAGGGGAGAACGAGCAGTACTTC
CDR3 protein: CASSDPGTGENEQYF

J gene: TRBJ2-1
clone size: .
V gene: TRBV5-1
D gene: .
CDR3 DNA: TGCGCCAGCAGCCTTGCGGGACAGGAGCAGTTCTTC
CDR3 protein: CASSLAGQEQFF

J gene: TRBJ2-2
clone size: .
V gene: TRBV19
D gene: .
CDR3 DNA: TGTGCCAGTAGTCGGACGACCGGGGGCAACACCGGGGAGCTGTTTTTT
CDR3 protein: CASSRTTGGNTGELFF

J gene: TRBJ2-5
clone size: .
V gene: TRBV6-5
D gene: .
CDR3 DNA: TGTGCCAGCAGTTACTCGGGAGGGGGAGAGACCCAGTACTTC
CDR3 protein: CASSYSGGGETQYF

J gene: TRBJ1-6
clone size: .
V gene: TRBV5-6
D gene: TRBD1
CDR3 DNA: TGTGCCAGCAGCTTGGTGGAGACAGGGAATAATTCACCCCTCCACTTT
CDR3 protein: CASSLVETGNNSPLHF

J gene: TRBJ2-1
clone size: .
V gene: TRBV15
D gene: TRBD2
CDR3 DNA: TGTGCCACCAGCAGAGATAAAGGGCTAGCGGGAGGAGATGAGCAGTTCTTC
CDR3 protein: CATSRDKGLAGGDEQFF

J gene: TRBJ1-2
clone size: .
V gene: TRBV10-3
D gene: TRBD1
CDR3 DNA: TGTGCCATCAGCCCCGGGACAGAGGTCTATGGCTACACCTTC
CDR3 protein: CAISPGTEVYGYTF

J gene: TRBJ1-3
clone size: .
V gene: TRBV6-4
D gene: .
CDR3 DNA: TGTGCCAGCAGTGACTCGAGTTCTGGAAACACCATATATTTT
CDR3 protein: CASSDSSSGNTIYF

J gene: TRBJ1-2
clone size: .
V gene: TRBV27
D gene: .
CDR3 DNA: TGTGCCAGCAGTTCCCCCGGGACCCTTTGGGGCTACACCTTC
CDR3 protein: CASSSPGTLWGYTF

J gene: TRBJ1-1
clone size: .
V gene: TRBV10-3
D gene: .
CDR3 DNA: TGTGCCACCTCGTTACCCTACACTGAAGCTTTCTTT
CDR3 protein: CATSLPYTEAFF

J gene: TRBJ2-7
clone size: .
V gene: TRBV5-1
D gene: .
CDR3 DNA: TGCGCCAGCAGCCTTGGTTTCAGGGACTCCTACGAGCAGTACTTC
CDR3 protein: CASSLGFRDSYEQYF

J gene: TRBJ2-2
clone size: once
V gene: TRBV9
D gene: TRBD1
CDR3 DNA: TGTGCCAGCAGCGTAGCTGACAGGGGCTACGCGAACACCGGGGAGCTGTTTTTT
CDR3 protein: CASSVADRGYANTGELFF

J gene: TRBJ1-6
clone size: .
V gene: TRBV30
D gene: TRBD1
CDR3 DNA: TGTGCCTGGTACCGGGACAGGGGGGACCCACCCCTCCACTTT
CDR3 protein: CAWYRDRGDPPLHF

J gene: TRBJ2-7
clone size: once
V gene: TRBV11-2
D gene: .
CDR3 DNA: TGTGCCAGCAGCTTACTGTTCGGGGCATCCTACGAGCAGTACTTC
CDR3 protein: CASSLLFGASYEQYF

J gene: TRBJ2-7
clone size: .
V gene: TRBV10-3
D gene: .
CDR3 DNA: TGTGCCATCTCCAGGCGGGGCGAGCTCCTACGGGACGAGCAGTACTTC
CDR3 protein: CAISRRGELLRDEQYF